A single sample is the source of the 22 T cell receptor beta chains below, sequenced in a study of blood T cell repertoires in COVID-19. Assay: immunoSEQ multiplex PCR; the TCRdb copy retains only in-frame clones and omits some. The repertoire holds approximately 210,000 clones, around 88% seen once, with around 1.5% in the top ten. Sequences were obtained from peripheral blood. The origin of the receptors is a man younger than 35 with active or convalescent COVID-19.

CDR3: CASSPPDTYRAPEAFF. Here the CDR3 DNA reads TGTGCCAGCTCACCACCCGATACTTACAGGGCTCCTGAAGCTTTCTTT. V usage is TRBV18 and J usage is TRBJ1-1, with D perhaps TRBD1 (6 bases). Trimming left V 0 bases short and J 6 bases short, with 17 bases between. Germline loops: CDR1 KGHSH, CDR2 LQKENI. This CDR3 is 16 amino acids long.

J is TRBJ2-7 and V is TRBV3-1 (or the pseudogene TRBV3-2), with 8 bases aligning to TRBD2. V lost 0 bases to trimming and J lost 7 bases; unmatched junction nucleotides: 14. The CDR3 totals 17 residues. The V gene's germline CDR1 is LGHDT and CDR2 YNNKEL (reference sequence). CDR3 region: CASSQEWASGSKTEQYF. For the CDR3, the DNA is TGTGCCAGCAGCCAAGAATGGGCTAGCGGGTCGAAAACAGAGCAGTACTTC.

The rearrangement joins TRBV7-2 to TRBJ2-1, with 10 bases identical to TRBD1. Looked up from germline, CDR1 is SGHTA and CDR2 is FQGNSA. With 2 bases clipped from V and 6 bases from J, the junction kept 4 bases outside the gene matches. The CDR3 covers 15 residues. The CDR3 sequence: CASSLNRQGANEQFF. The CDR3 DNA reads TGTGCCAGCAGCTTAAATCGACAGGGGGCCAATGAGCAGTTCTTC.

The chain links TRBV3-1 (or the pseudogene TRBV3-2) to TRBJ2-1; the D gene is possibly TRBD2 (5 bases). There are 15 residues in the CDR3. With 2 bases removed from V and 0 bases from J, the gap between germline ends came to 8 bases. The germline V gene has CDR1 LGHDT and CDR2 YNNKEL (reference sequence). DNA for the CDR3: TGTGCCAGCAGCCAAACTAGTCCCTCCTACAATGAGCAGTTCTTC. Protein product: CASSQTSPSYNEQFF.

The chain links TRBV28 to TRBJ1-2; TRBD1 matches at 9 bases. The V and J ends lost 6 bases and 2 bases, in that order; junction bases with no gene match: 13. CDR3 length equals 17 residues. Germline loops: CDR1 MDHEN, CDR2 SYDVKM. The CDR3 DNA reads TGTGCCAGCAGCCAGGGGGGACAGGGTTCCGTAAACTATGGCTACACCTTC. Translation gives CASSQGGQGSVNYGYTF.

This chain joins TRBV15 and TRBJ1-4, with TRBD1 identical over 7 bases. The CDR3 loop spans 15 amino acids. The junction had 11 bases not matched to a gene; V was cut back by 5 bases and J by 8 bases. Germline assignment: CDR1 LNHNV and CDR2 YYDKDF (reference sequence). The CDR3 loop reads CATSEEGQGVEKLFF. Written as DNA, the CDR3 is TGTGCCACCAGCGAGGAGGGGCAGGGGGTCGAAAAACTGTTTTTT.

The chain carries TRBV10-1 and TRBJ2-5, with 9 nucleotides matching TRBD1. V lost 6 bases and J lost 0; bases outside the gene matches: 5. Germline CDR1 WNHNN, CDR2 SYGVQD (reference sequence). This CDR3 is built from 15 residues. The CDR3 spells CASSPGTGHQETQYF. In DNA form, the CDR3 reads TGCGCCAGCAGCCCCGGGACAGGGCACCAAGAGACCCAGTACTTC.

J is TRBJ2-2 and V is TRBV11-2, with a weak D call TRBD1 (5 bases). V was cut by 1 base and J by 6 bases, with 9 bases left in between. This CDR3 has 14 residues. In germline, CDR1 is SGHAT, CDR2 FQNNGV. The CDR3 DNA follows: TGTGCCAGCAGCTTAGGGCAGGGCGCCGGGGAGCTGTTTTTT. Translated, it gives CASSLGQGAGELFF.

The chain combines TRBV6-5 with TRBJ2-7; possibly TRBD1 for D (6 bases). V lost 7 bases to trimming and J lost 0 bases, with 16 bases between them. Germline CDR1 reads MNHEY; CDR2 reads SVGAGI. The CDR3 is made up of 15 amino acids. CDR3 residues: CASIPRDTVSYEQYF. Written as DNA, the CDR3 is TGTGCCAGCATTCCCAGGGACACCGTCTCCTACGAGCAGTACTTC.

This clone showed up just once. The V call is TRBV25-1, the J call TRBJ1-2; unclear D gene. This CDR3 comprises 12 residues. V was shortened by 5 bases and J by 2 bases, with 6 bases between the two germline ends. CDR1 and CDR2 from the germline V gene are MGHDK and SYGVNS. CDR3 amino acids: CASSLQNYGYTF. In DNA, the CDR3 is TGTGCCAGCAGTTTGCAGAACTATGGCTACACCTTC.

The genes are TRBV6-5 and TRBJ1-5; TRBD1 matches at 10 bases. The CDR3 consists of 13 residues. The germline V gene encodes CDR1 MNHEY and CDR2 SVGAGI. V was clipped by 6 bases and J by 7 bases; unmatched bases: 3. CDR3 sequence: CASRGTGDQPQHF. DNA of the CDR3: TGTGCCAGCAGGGGGACAGGGGACCAGCCCCAGCATTTT.

This clone was detected only once. The chain has TRBV3-1 (or the pseudogene TRBV3-2) and TRBJ2-7; a weak D match, TRBD2 (7 bases). V was cut by 1 base and J by 3 bases, with 10 bases left in between. Germline CDR1 reads LGHDT; CDR2 reads YNNKEL (reference sequence). The CDR3 spans 14 residues. This chain's CDR3 is CASSQGGGRYEQYF. The CDR3 bases are TGTGCCAGCAGCCAAGGGGGGGGCCGCTACGAGCAGTACTTC.

The chain recombines TRBV10-3 with TRBJ2-3, with D unclear. The CDR3 consists of 11 residues. The V end lost 4 bases, the J end lost 4 bases, and 3 bases lay between the germline ends. Germline CDR1 reads ENHRY; CDR2 reads SYGVKD. The CDR3 sequence is CAISAADTQYF. CDR3 sequence (DNA): TGTGCCATCAGTGCAGCAGATACGCAGTATTTT.

In this sample, this clone turned up a few times. This chain uses TRBV5-1 with TRBJ1-6; D possibly corresponds to TRBD1 (5 bases). Looked up from germline, CDR1 is SGHRS and CDR2 is YFSETQ. V was shortened by 0 bases and J by 5 bases, with 9 bases between the two germline ends. This CDR3 is built from 15 residues. In DNA, the CDR3 is TGCGCCAGCAGCTTGGGCTCAGGGAATAATTCACCCCTCCACTTT. Translating it yields CASSLGSGNNSPLHF.

V gene TRBV5-4 combines with J gene TRBJ2-1, with 14 bases that match TRBD2. The CDR3 is 17 amino acids. Germline CDR1 reads SGHNT; CDR2 reads YYREEE (reference sequence). V shed 0 bases, J shed 9 bases, and the junction held 8 bases outside the gene matches. CDR3 protein: CASSLGRPGLAGVEQFF. As DNA, the CDR3 is TGTGCCAGCAGCTTGGGTCGGCCGGGACTAGCGGGAGTTGAGCAGTTCTTC.

V usage is TRBV27 and J usage is TRBJ2-7, with 9 positions matching TRBD1. Germline V gene sequence: CDR1 MNHEY, CDR2 SMNVEV (reference sequence). V lost 6 bases and J lost 5; bases outside the gene matches: 11. CDR3 length: 15 amino acids. CDR3 amino acids: CASRRLRDRVDEQYF. The CDR3 nucleotides are TGTGCCAGCAGACGACTCCGGGACAGGGTGGACGAGCAGTACTTC.

The CDR3 here is CAIYRDAGYTF. The CDR3 bases are TGTGCCATCTACAGGGATGCCGGCTACACCTTC. This chain links TRBV6-5 with TRBJ1-2, with D maybe TRBD1 (6 bases). Germline lookup yields CDR1 MNHEY and CDR2 SVGAGI. With 10 bases removed from V and 8 bases from J, the gap between germline ends came to 14 bases. The CDR3 runs to 11 residues.

The V and J genes are TRBV28 and TRBJ1-1; D ambiguous. CDR1 is MDHEN and CDR2 is SYDVKM in the germline V gene. The CDR3 is made up of 15 amino acids. Trimming cost V 6 bases and J 2 bases, with 16 bases left between them. CDR3 loop: CASSRSSPGNTEAFF. The DNA of the CDR3 is TGTGCCAGCAGCCGGTCTTCCCCAGGTAACACTGAAGCTTTCTTT. Full variable domain (rest looked up from reference TRBV28 and TRBJ1-1): DVKVTQSSRYLVKRTGEKVFLECVQDMDHENMFWYRQDPGLGLRLIYFSYDVKMKEKGDIPEGYSVSREKKERFSLILESASTNQTSMYLCASSRSSPGNTEAFFGQGTRLTVV.

The chain carries TRBV7-2 and TRBJ1-3; 7 positions match TRBD1. Germline V lookup: CDR1 SGHTA, CDR2 FQGNSA. The CDR3 covers 15 residues. The junction had 8 bases not matched to a gene; V was cut back by 5 bases and J by 4 bases. This CDR3 is CASSLTGARGNTIYF. The CDR3, as DNA: TGTGCCAGCAGCCTCACAGGGGCGCGGGGAAACACCATATATTTT. Together with reference TRBV7-2 and TRBJ1-3, the CDR3 gives the full variable domain: GAGVSQSPSNKVTEKGKDVELRCDPISGHTALYWYRQSLGQGLEFLIYFQGNSAPDKSGLPSDRFSAERTGGSVSTLTIQRTQQEDSAVYLCASSLTGARGNTIYFGEGSWLTVV.

This chain uses TRBV3-1 (or the pseudogene TRBV3-2) with TRBJ1-4; 9 bases match TRBD1. The CDR3 contains 17 residues. CDR1 and CDR2 (germline): LGHDT, YNNKEL (reference sequence). The ends lost 4 bases at V and 0 bases at J; junction bases unmatched: 6. The CDR3 DNA reads as TGTGCCAGCAGCCCCGGGACAGGGAGAGCAACTAATGAAAAACTGTTTTTT. Translated, it gives CASSPGTGRATNEKLFF.

The sample holds one count of this clone. The rearrangement joins TRBV3-1 (or the pseudogene TRBV3-2) to TRBJ2-1; maybe TRBD2 (6 bases). The CDR3 sequence is 14 residues long. The germline V gene encodes CDR1 LGHDT and CDR2 YNNKEL (reference sequence). The V and J ends lost 5 bases and 6 bases respectively, with 14 bases between them. The CDR3 reads CASSEGLFPNEQFF. The CDR3 DNA sequence: TGTGCCAGCAGCGAAGGACTATTTCCCAATGAGCAGTTCTTC.

The rearrangement joins TRBV27 to TRBJ2-3; TRBD1 aligns across 9 bases. V lost 6 bases and J lost 4; bases outside the gene matches: 8. CDR3 length equals 15 residues. Germline CDR1 and CDR2: MNHEY and SMNVEV (reference sequence). The CDR3 loop is CASRSYRGRSDTQYF. The CDR3 DNA sequence: TGTGCCAGCAGAAGCTACAGGGGGCGGTCAGATACGCAGTATTTT.